This T cell receptor beta chain was identified in a study of blood T cell repertoires in COVID-19. As for the study in general: T cells, B-cell-depleted T cells, or PBMCs provided the cDNA or gDNA that served as material.

Trimming shortened V by 3 bases and J by 0 bases, and 11 bases separated the two germline ends. Germline CDR1 is KGHSH and CDR2 is LQKENI. This CDR3 is 15 amino acids long. This clone was seen a few times. Clones were read by immunoSEQ multiplex PCR, and TCRdb kept only the in-frame ones, dropping some. Of about 52,000 clones listed, about 88% were seen once; the top ten hold around a sixth. The specimen was peripheral blood. The receptor was isolated from a human donor with active COVID-19. The donor label of this sample is uncertain. The V call is TRBV18, the J call TRBJ1-2; perhaps TRBD1 as D (6 bases). In DNA form, the CDR3 reads TGTGCCAGCTCACCGTCAGGGGCCCCTAACTATGGCTACACCTTC. Its translation: CASSPSGAPNYGYTF. Looking up the rest from reference TRBV18 and TRBJ1-2 gives the full variable domain: NAGVMQNPRHLVRRRGQEARLRCSPMKGHSHVYWYRQLPEEGLKFMVYLQKENIIDESGMPKERFSAEFPKEGPSILRIQQVVRGDSAAYFCASSPSGAPNYGYTFGSGTRLTVV.